These 21 T cell receptor beta chains share one sample of origin, sequenced in a study of blood T cell repertoires in COVID-19 (dated by TCRdb to the early 2020s). Receptors were amplified or captured by the immunoSEQ multiplex PCR assay. TCRdb retrieved this table from immuneACCESS and kept in-frame rearrangements only. Not all clones are present; in checked studies, unresolved V genes account for under half, and no reason is known for the remainder. The sample includes 180,000 or so clones, with 70% to 85% observed a single time. The ten largest clones capture 9.8% of the sample. The source material was peripheral blood. The source of these receptors is a woman older than 75 with acute or convalescent COVID-19.

As for this clone: The same CDR3 can be traced to other DNA sequences in this sample. V and J are TRBV13 and TRBJ1-5; TRBD1 matches 11 bases. The CDR3 loop spans 17 amino acids. The germline V gene has CDR1 PRHDT and CDR2 FYEKMQ (reference sequence). V lost 5 bases, J lost 0 bases, and 6 bases stayed unmatched. The DNA for the CDR3 is TGTGCCAGCAGCCTGGGGACAGGGGGTAATAGCAATCAGCCCCAGCATTTT. Translating it yields CASSLGTGGNSNQPQHF.

The chain couples TRBV5-1 to TRBJ2-3; no firm D call. Per the germline V gene, CDR1 is SGHRS and CDR2 is YFSETQ. V was pared by 3 bases and J by 4 bases, with 6 bases between. The CDR3 runs 12 residues. Here the CDR3 DNA reads TGCGCCAGCAGCTCCCCCGCAGATACGCAGTATTTT. Amino acid sequence: CASSSPADTQYF. Full variable domain (outside the CDR3, taken from reference TRBV5-1 and TRBJ2-3): KAGVTQTPRYLIKTRGQQVTLSCSPISGHRSVSWYQQTPGQGLQFLFEYFSETQRNKGNFPGRFSGRQFSNSRSEMNVSTLELGDSALYLCASSSPADTQYFGPGTRLTVL.

This clone was found once. This chain joins TRBV6-4 and TRBJ1-2; TRBD1 matches at 10 bases. Germline CDR1 is MRHNA and CDR2 is SNTAGT. The CDR3 contains 15 residues. With V trimmed by 4 bases and J by 2 bases, 4 bases remained unmatched. The DNA for the CDR3 is TGTGCCAGCAGTGTTCGGACAGGGGGGAACTATGGCTACACCTTC. Encoded protein: CASSVRTGGNYGYTF.

For the CDR3, the DNA is TGCAGTGCTAGTTACGGACTAGCGAGCTACGAGCAGTACTTC. Protein sequence: CSASYGLASYEQYF. This sequence joins TRBV20-1 and TRBJ2-7; 9 bases are shared with TRBD2. Germline CDR1 and CDR2: DFQATT and SNEGSKA (reference sequence). The CDR3 is made up of 14 amino acids. V lost 3 bases and J lost 3; bases outside the gene matches: 6.

The V and J genes are TRBV5-8 and TRBJ1-5; a possible D gene is TRBD1 (6 bases). V lost 4 bases and J 6 bases, leaving 11 bases between the germline ends. The CDR3 totals 13 residues. Germline V gene sequence: CDR1 SGHTS, CDR2 YDEGEE. The CDR3 sequence is CASSPQGTQPQHF. CDR3 bases: TGTGCCAGCAGCCCACAGGGTACTCAGCCCCAGCATTTT.

The CDR3 reads CASSSPGRLNEKLFF. The DNA of the CDR3 is TGCGCCAGCAGCAGCCCCGGGAGGCTTAATGAAAAACTGTTTTTT. V and J are TRBV4-1 and TRBJ1-4, with D unresolved. The V end was cut by 5 bases, the J end by 4 bases, with 14 bases between. CDR1 is MGHRA, CDR2 YSYEKL, per germline. This CDR3 is built from 15 residues.

This clone has a handful of counts. This chain connects TRBV11-3 to TRBJ1-1; tentatively, D is TRBD1 (6 bases). The CDR3 contains 16 residues. Trimming took off 2 bases at V and 5 bases at J, with 18 bases between the two ends. Looked up from germline, CDR1 is SGHNT and CDR2 is YENEEA. In DNA form, the CDR3 reads TGTGCCAGCAGCTTAAGGTGGGCAGGGGAAGGAACTGAAGCTTTCTTT. Translating gives CASSLRWAGEGTEAFF.

The genes are TRBV30 and TRBJ2-2, with 8 bases aligning to TRBD2. The CDR3 totals 14 residues. CDR1 and CDR2 (germline): GTSNPN, SVGIG (reference sequence). The ends lost 4 bases at V and 5 bases at J; junction bases unmatched: 6. The CDR3 here is CAWKRGGATGELFF. The CDR3 DNA reads TGTGCCTGGAAACGGGGGGGAGCGACCGGGGAGCTGTTTTTT.

This chain uses TRBV6-5 with TRBJ2-2, with D perhaps matching TRBD2 (5 bases). Trimming shortened V by 7 bases and J by 4 bases, and 10 bases separated the two germline ends. Germline CDR1 is MNHEY and CDR2 is SVGAGI. The CDR3 totals 13 residues. CDR3 sequence: CASIRRPTGELFF. CDR3 DNA: TGTGCCAGCATCCGGAGGCCCACCGGGGAGCTGTTTTTT.

CDR3 loop: CASSLSGDVTYEQYF. The DNA for the CDR3 is TGTGCCAGCAGCTTAAGCGGGGACGTCACCTACGAGCAGTACTTC. V gene TRBV7-2 combines with J gene TRBJ2-7; 7 bases are shared with TRBD2. Germline-derived CDR1 and CDR2 are SGHTA and FQGNSA. This CDR3 contains 15 residues. With 2 bases clipped from V and 2 bases from J, the junction kept 6 bases outside the gene matches.

The V gene is TRBV19, the J gene TRBJ1-6, with D perhaps TRBD1 (5 bases). The V gene lost 7 bases and the J gene lost 7 bases, with 8 bases spanning the gap. In germline, CDR1 is LNHDA, CDR2 SQIVND (reference sequence). The CDR3 sequence is 12 residues long. CDR3 in DNA: TGTGCCAGTACCGCAGGGAATTCACCCCTCCACTTT. Residues: CASTAGNSPLHF.

DNA for the CDR3: TGTGCCTGGAGAGGGATTGACAGGGACTCTGGGGCCAACGTCCTGACTTTC. As protein: CAWRGIDRDSGANVLTF. The chain recombines TRBV30 with TRBJ2-6; TRBD1 agrees at 7 bases. CDR1 is GTSNPN, CDR2 SVGIG, per germline (reference sequence). The CDR3 length is 17 residues. With 3 bases clipped from V and 0 bases from J, the junction kept 8 bases outside the gene matches. Drawing the rest from reference TRBV30 and TRBJ2-6, the complete variable domain is SQTIHQWPATLVQPVGSPLSLECTVEGTSNPNLYWYRQAAGRGLQLLFYSVGIGQISSEVPQNLSASRPQDRQFILSSKKLLLSDSGFYLCAWRGIDRDSGANVLTFGAGSRLTVL.

This clone was seen just once. The chain combines TRBV27 with TRBJ1-6; possible D gene TRBD1, 5 bases. Germline values: CDR1 MNHEY, CDR2 SMNVEV (reference sequence). V shed 5 bases and J shed 7 bases, with 15 bases lying between them. This CDR3 spans 15 amino acids. CDR3 residues: CASSRITGVNSPLHF. The CDR3 DNA is TGTGCCAGCAGTCGTATCACAGGAGTGAATTCACCCCTCCACTTT.

CDR3 DNA sequence: TGTGCCAGCAGCCTTGGGAGTCGGGTAAACAATGAGCAGTTCTTC. Translating gives CASSLGSRVNNEQFF. The rearrangement joins TRBV7-3 to TRBJ2-1; maybe TRBD2 (5 bases). Deletions cut 5 bases from V and 5 bases from J, with 16 bases between. The CDR3 has 15 residues. The germline gives CDR1 SGHTA, CDR2 FQGTGA.

The chain employs TRBV6-5 and TRBJ2-2; 7 bases fit TRBD1. This CDR3 contains 16 residues. V shed 0 bases, J shed 6 bases, and the junction held 7 bases outside the gene matches. Germline loops: CDR1 MNHEY, CDR2 SVGAGI. CDR3 bases: TGTGCCAGCAGTTACTCCCTACTTACAGGGGCCGGGGAGCTGTTTTTT. It codes for CASSYSLLTGAGELFF.

The chain carries TRBV6-5 and TRBJ1-1; TRBD1 is a possible D gene (5 bases). The length of the CDR3 is 15 residues. CDR1 is MNHEY, CDR2 SVGAGI, per germline. Trimming took 7 bases from V and 2 from J, leaving 17 bases between them. The CDR3: CASITTQTANTEAFF. DNA of the CDR3: TGTGCCAGCATCACTACCCAGACAGCTAACACTGAAGCTTTCTTT.

The J gene is TRBJ1-2, the V gene TRBV10-3; D perhaps matches TRBD1 (5 bases). The CDR3 contains 13 residues. CDR1 is ENHRY, CDR2 SYGVKD, per germline. The V end was cut by 4 bases, the J end by 8 bases, with 14 bases between. Here the CDR3 reads CAISGGGTGGYTF. CDR3 nucleotides: TGTGCCATCAGTGGCGGGGGAACTGGAGGCTACACCTTC.

The chain links TRBV3-1 (or the pseudogene TRBV3-2) to TRBJ1-4; a possible D gene is TRBD1 (6 bases). CDR3 length equals 15 residues. In germline, CDR1 is LGHDT, CDR2 YNNKEL (reference sequence). The V end was cut by 1 base, the J end by 3 bases, with 9 bases between. This CDR3 reads CASSQGTGPNEKLFF. In DNA form, the CDR3 reads TGTGCCAGCAGCCAAGGCACAGGGCCTAATGAAAAACTGTTTTTT.

The chain combines TRBV9 with TRBJ2-4, with 10 nucleotides matching TRBD2. CDR1 and CDR2 (germline): SGDLS, YYNGEE. V shed 3 bases, J shed 8 bases, and the junction held 11 bases outside the gene matches. The CDR3 is 16 amino acids. CDR3 DNA sequence: TGTGCCAGCAGCGCCAGGGGAACTAGCGGGATTGACATTCAGTACTTC. Translation gives CASSARGTSGIDIQYF.

The gene calls are TRBV4-2 and TRBJ2-3, with 8 positions matching TRBD2. Germline lookup yields CDR1 LGHNA and CDR2 YNFKEQ. The junction had 8 bases not matched to a gene; V was cut back by 4 bases and J by 5 bases. The CDR3 extends over 15 amino acids. The CDR3 reads CASSLNGLAIDTQYF. CDR3 in DNA: TGTGCCAGCAGCCTAAATGGACTAGCTATAGATACGCAGTATTTT.

This chain joins TRBV18 and TRBJ2-6; D may be TRBD1 (6 bases). This CDR3 is 17 amino acids long. Deletions cut 3 bases from V and 0 bases from J, with 12 bases between. The germline V gene has CDR1 KGHSH and CDR2 LQKENI. CDR3 residues: CASSPPTGLSGANVLTF. CDR3 coding DNA: TGTGCCAGCTCACCCCCGACAGGCCTCTCTGGGGCCAACGTCCTGACTTTC.